This TCR beta chain comes out of a study of blood T cell repertoires in COVID-19. Across the whole study: PBMCs, B-cell-depleted T cells, or T cells provided the cDNA or gDNA that made up the material.

Original handling: Reference gene primer amplification yielded estimated nucleated cell counts. TCRdb keeps only in-frame clones here, not all; method: immunoSEQ multiplex PCR. From that table come the V and J calls and clone size; the DNA was used to work out D and trimming. In the table there are 200,000 to 250,000 clones, 82% of which are singletons. The age range of participants was about 18 to 90 years, with residence in some 25 US areas. Two consecutive negative NP/OP PCR tests, clearance, or resolved symptoms defined Cohort 3 recovery. The germline V gene encodes CDR1 SGHRS and CDR2 YFSETQ. J lost 2 bases, V lost 0 bases, and 1 base had no gene match. The CDR3 extends over 15 amino acids.

The sample was PBMCs or T cells enriched from blood (not recorded which). The rearrangement links TRBV5-1 to TRBJ2-3; 9 nucleotides align to TRBD2. The sequence was collected from an older woman who had recovered from COVID-19. The CDR3 reads CASSLVAGVTDTQYF. CDR3 in DNA: TGCGCCAGCAGCTTGGTAGCGGGGGTCACAGATACGCAGTATTTT.